This T cell receptor beta chain derives from a study of blood T cells in healthy people across ages. Study conclusions and caveats: Donor CMV status was unknown, possibly confounding expanded clonotype changes. It was not possible, with unsorted PBMCs, to conclusively compare naive and antigen-experienced cells. Investigators viewed diversity estimates from one million T cells as underestimates, the study reported. In these data, TCR beta diversity tracked strongly with naive T cell percentage.

CDR1 and CDR2 from the germline V gene are SQVTM and ANQGSEA. This CDR3 is 13 amino acids long. Trimming shortened V by 4 bases and J by 4 bases, and 11 bases separated the two germline ends. This clonotype appeared a few times. Its specificity is unknown. Alongside a J-beta primer mix, a sample-barcoded 5' primer served in a second PCR lasting 7 to 11 cycles. One entry per CDR3 protein, called by TCRdb with MiXCR from the 5' RACE reads. The table records roughly 730,000 distinct CDR3 sequences, about 61% of them present only once. J is TRBJ1-3 and V is TRBV29-1, with D unclear. This sequence was found in a man aged 35 to 55 in good health. The sequenced sample consisted of blood. The CDR3: CSVAWALGNTIYF. The CDR3 coding sequence is TGCAGCGTTGCTTGGGCCCTCGGAAACACCATATATTTT.